This T cell receptor beta chain emerged from a study of blood T cell repertoires in COVID-19. As for the study in general: PBMCs, B-cell-depleted T cells, or T cells were the source of the cDNA or gDNA that made up the material.

Per the original methods: Amplifying reference gene primers gave estimates of nucleated cell counts. The protocol was immunoSEQ multiplex PCR, while the TCRdb copy is restricted to in-frame clones and leaves out a portion. V and J calls and clone size follow that table, whereas D and trimming were derived from the DNA. The sample consists of 400,000 to 450,000 clones, around 91% of them appearing once. This CDR3 comprises 16 residues. Trimming stripped 1 base from V and 6 bases from J, with 19 bases between. Germline V gene sequence: CDR1 MDHEN, CDR2 SYDVKM. Researchers sorted participants into cohorts using their self-reported clinical history. Two negative PCRs, clearance, or symptom resolution had been documented for recovered Cohort 3 donors.

The chain couples TRBV28 to TRBJ2-7, with D perhaps TRBD1 (6 bases). Material: PBMCs or T cells enriched from blood (not recorded which). This TCR was recovered from a man aged 30 to 45 who had recovered from COVID-19. CDR3 sequence: CASSLSGYRVLREQYF. Here the CDR3 DNA reads TGTGCCAGCAGTTTATCGGGGTACAGGGTTCTACGCGAGCAGTACTTC.